Sequencing of this T cell receptor beta chain was carried out in a study of early T cells in non-severe SARS-CoV-2 infection. About the study: Bulk RNA isolated from unsorted whole blood underwent sequencing; chains were not paired.

Turning to this clonotype: Its antigen is unidentified.

The CDR3 sequence is 12 residues long. Trimming pared 1 base from V and 7 bases from J, leaving 7 bases between. Germline V gives CDR1 SEHNR, CDR2 FQNEAQ (reference sequence). General study results and limits: Using VDJdb, the matching emphasized anti-spike CD8 responses while missing private and CD4 specificities.

Unique molecular identifiers were affixed to single, distinct cDNA molecules. One entry per CDR3 protein, called by TCRdb with MiXCR from the 5' RACE reads. The sample records roughly 68,000 distinct CDR3 sequences, around 4.6% being singletons. The receptor was derived from an adult who was a healthcare worker with PCR-confirmed SARS-CoV-2 infection or an uninfected control (not recorded which). V usage is TRBV7-9 and J usage is TRBJ1-1; D is possibly TRBD1 (5 bases). The sample was whole blood. The CDR3 coding sequence is TGTGCCAGCAGCTTAGACGGGGGTGAAGCTTTCTTT. It is translated as CASSLDGGEAFF.